This T cell receptor (beta chain) was captured in a study of T cells in Graves' hyperthyroidism and ophthalmopathy. Individuals with ophthalmopathy presented a Clinical Activity Score of at least 3, a NOSPECS grade of at least 4 and a duration under 3 months. Exclusion followed for patients with uncontrolled infection, other autoimmune disease, pregnancy or lactation. Regions amplified from RNA transcripts were the TCR beta CDR3 regions. HTBI primers were employed in a first-round RT-PCR of the TCR CDR3. TCRdb re-derived calls from the multiplex PCR reads in MiXCR, one entry per CDR3 protein. The data contain about 350,000 distinct CDR3 sequences, roughly 15% of them seen just once; the ten biggest clones take up approximately 19%. Broader study findings: Among thyroid clonotypes expanded above 0.001, most also appeared in blood.

Trimming shortened V by 7 bases and J by 5 bases, and 18 bases separated the two germline ends. The germline V gene has CDR1 MNHNS and CDR2 SASEGT. The CDR3 has 14 residues. This clonotype was recorded at least ten times. Its specificity is not known. The material sequenced was blood. The clonotype originates from a woman aged 60-75 years with Graves' ophthalmopathy. The chain links TRBV6-1 to TRBJ2-7; D may be TRBD1 or TRBD2 (5 bases each). As DNA, the CDR3 is TGTGCCAGCATCGAGGGGTACATCCGGGACGAGCAGTACTTC. Amino acid sequence: CASIEGYIRDEQYF.